This record covers a single T cell receptor (beta chain). From the 5' RACE reads, TCRdb called clonotypes with MiXCR, one entry per CDR3 protein. Of 520,000 or so distinct CDR3 sequences listed, roughly a fifth are singletons. Germline CDR1 is SNHLY and CDR2 is FYNNEI. The V gene lost 4 bases and the J gene lost 5 bases, with 20 bases spanning the gap. The CDR3 is 16 residues long. The sample belongs to a study of identical twins. These data also featured in a second study, about T cells expressing NK-cell markers.

The sequenced sample consisted of CD4+ T cells sorted from blood. This sequence joins TRBV2 and TRBJ1-2, with D unresolved. The sequence came from a woman aged 18-30 years in good health. The CDR3 region has the DNA TGTGCCAGCAGTGCCCACCTAATTCCGACTGAGTATGGCTACACCTTC. As protein: CASSAHLIPTEYGYTF.